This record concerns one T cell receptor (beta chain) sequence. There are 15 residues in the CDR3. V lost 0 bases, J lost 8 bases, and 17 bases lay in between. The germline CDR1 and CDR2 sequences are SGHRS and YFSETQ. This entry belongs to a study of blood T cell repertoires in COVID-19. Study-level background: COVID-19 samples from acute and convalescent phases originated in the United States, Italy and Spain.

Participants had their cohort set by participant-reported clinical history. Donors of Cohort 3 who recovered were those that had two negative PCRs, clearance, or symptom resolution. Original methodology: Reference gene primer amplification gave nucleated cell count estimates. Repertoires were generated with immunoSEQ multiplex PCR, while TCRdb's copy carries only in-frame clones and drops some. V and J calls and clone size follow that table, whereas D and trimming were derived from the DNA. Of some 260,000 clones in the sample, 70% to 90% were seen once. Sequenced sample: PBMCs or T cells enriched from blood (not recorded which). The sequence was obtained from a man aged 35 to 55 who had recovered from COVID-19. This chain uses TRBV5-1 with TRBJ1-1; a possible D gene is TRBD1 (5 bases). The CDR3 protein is CASSLVGGIPEEAFF. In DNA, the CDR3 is TGCGCCAGCAGCTTGGTCGGGGGTATCCCGGAGGAAGCTTTCTTT.